Below are 17 T cell receptor beta chains sequenced from a single sample in a study of regulatory T cells in long-lasting Graves disease (dated by TCRdb to the early 2020s). Interpreted using the paper, the time point label stands for: persistent/refractory GD, antithyroid drugs over 5 years with positive TRAb. For both TCR sequencing and RNA sequencing, RNA was extracted from PBMCs in TRIzol. Library preparation was by multiplex PCR. The reads were generated on an Illumina HiSeq 4000. To build TCR beta libraries, CDR3 regions were amplified by Arm-PCR using iRepertoire HTBI primers. TCRdb passed the public sequencing reads through fastp at Q25 and MiXCR, retaining productive beta sequences. A single entry per CDR3 protein holds the most common genes and DNA from its merged rows. For this sample the table gives approximately 350,000 distinct CDR3 sequences, of which approximately 23% were detected only once. The ten biggest clones cover about 29% of the sample.

The specimen was peripheral blood mononuclear cells (PBMCs), collected when the disease was refractory, from a patient treated with antithyroid drugs. The receptors here all came from a woman in her thirties or forties with Graves disease. Donor details come from another sample of the same person, matched by shared clones.

This clonotype was picked up one time. The rearrangement joins TRBV5-1 to TRBJ2-5; no firm D call. V was cut by 4 bases and J by 2 bases, with 15 bases left in between. The germline CDR1 and CDR2 sequences are SGHRS and YFSETQ. CDR3 size: 15 residues. The CDR3 loop is CASSHRLSYQETQYF. As DNA, the CDR3 is TGCGCCAGCAGCCACAGACTTTCTTATCAAGAGACCCAGTACTTC.

This clonotype has only a few counts. The chain carries TRBV7-2 and TRBJ2-7; a possible D gene is TRBD1 (6 bases). V lost 2 bases and J 5 bases, leaving 13 bases between the germline ends. The length of the CDR3 is 14 residues. Looked up from germline, CDR1 is SGHTA and CDR2 is FQGNSA. CDR3 DNA: TGTGCCAGCAGCTTAATCCAGGGGAGCCACGAGCAGTACTTC. Translation gives CASSLIQGSHEQYF.

In this sample, this clonotype turned up a few times. This chain connects TRBV10-3 to TRBJ2-3; 7 bases match TRBD2. Per germline, CDR1 ENHRY and CDR2 SYGVKD. After removal of 3 bases from V and 4 bases from J, the junction contained 7 bases not matched to a gene. There are 15 residues in the CDR3. The CDR3 region has the DNA TGTGCCATCAGTGAATCGACGACTAGCTCAGATACGCAGTATTTT. The encoded protein is CAISESTTSSDTQYF.

This clonotype was seen repeatedly, ten times or more. The gene calls are TRBV5-6 and TRBJ1-1; 7 bases match TRBD1. The V gene's germline CDR1 is SGHDT and CDR2 YYEEEE. CDR3 length equals 14 residues. With V trimmed by 7 bases and J by 1 base, 7 bases remained unmatched. The CDR3 sequence is CASGQETENTEAFF. CDR3 in DNA: TGTGCCAGCGGACAGGAGACAGAGAACACTGAAGCTTTCTTT.

The genes are TRBV29-1 and TRBJ2-3; 9 nucleotides align to TRBD2. V dropped 5 bases and J dropped 6; count of bases not matched to a gene: 9. Germline V gene data show CDR1 as SQVTM and CDR2 as ANQGSEA. CDR3 length: 14 residues. The CDR3 region is CSVLHDSGSDTQYF. CDR3 coding DNA: TGCAGCGTTCTTCACGATAGCGGGAGCGATACGCAGTATTTT.

This rearrangement joins TRBV6-1 to TRBJ2-3; TRBD1 matches at 8 bases. Losses at the gene ends were 5 bases for V and 5 bases for J; bases not matched to a gene: 9. Per the germline V gene, CDR1 is MNHNS and CDR2 is SASEGT. This CDR3 contains 15 residues. The chain's CDR3 is CASSQPGTGGDTQYF. Here the CDR3 DNA reads TGTGCCAGCAGTCAACCCGGGACAGGAGGAGATACGCAGTATTTT.

The V and J genes are TRBV6-2 or TRBV6-3 and TRBJ2-5; D ambiguous. Germline V lookup: CDR1 MNHEY, CDR2 SVGEGT. V was trimmed by 5 bases and J by 3 bases, leaving 10 bases between them. CDR3 length: 13 amino acids. The CDR3 bases are TGTGCCAGCAGTGAACCCCCAGAAGAGACCCAGTACTTC. Amino acid sequence: CASSEPPEETQYF.

This clonotype showed up many times. V gene TRBV2 combines with J gene TRBJ2-5; 8 bases are a match to TRBD1. There are 14 residues in the CDR3. Germline CDR1 is SNHLY and CDR2 is FYNNEI. The V gene end was trimmed by 4 bases and the J gene end by 5 bases; junction bases not matched to a gene: 6. CDR3 sequence (DNA): TGTGCCAGCAGTGTAGCAGGGGGCGAGGAGACCCAGTACTTC. It encodes CASSVAGGEETQYF.

The chain recombines TRBV13 with TRBJ1-1, with a weak D call TRBD1 (6 bases). There are 15 residues in the CDR3. Germline V lookup: CDR1 PRHDT, CDR2 FYEKMQ (reference sequence). The V end lost 5 bases, the J end lost 1 base, and 14 bases lay between the germline ends. The CDR3 loop is CASSLIGGSNTEAFF. CDR3 bases: TGTGCCAGCAGCCTGATAGGGGGATCGAACACTGAAGCTTTCTTT.

The rearrangement links TRBV5-1 to TRBJ2-5; 7 bases agree with TRBD1. CDR3 length: 16 residues. Germline trimming cut 4 bases from V and 4 bases from J; bases unmatched to any gene: 13. Per the germline V gene, CDR1 is SGHRS and CDR2 is YFSETQ. CDR3 in DNA: TGCGCCAGCAGCCGAACAGGGGTCAGCAGGGGAGAGACCCAGTACTTC. Encoded protein: CASSRTGVSRGETQYF. The full variable domain, rest sourced from reference TRBV5-1 and TRBJ2-5, is KAGVTQTPRYLIKTRGQQVTLSCSPISGHRSVSWYQQTPGQGLQFLFEYFSETQRNKGNFPGRFSGRQFSNSRSEMNVSTLELGDSALYLCASSRTGVSRGETQYFGPGTRLLVL.

This clonotype was found a few times. V usage is TRBV5-6 and J usage is TRBJ2-2; D remains unclear. Trimming took off 5 bases at V and 5 bases at J, with 16 bases between the two ends. Germline-derived CDR1 and CDR2 are SGHDT and YYEEEE. The CDR3 contains 15 residues. The CDR3 DNA is TGTGCCAGCAGGATAGCCCTGATGTGGACCGGGGAGCTGTTTTTT. Protein sequence: CASRIALMWTGELFF.

Comment on this clonotype: A single base separates this from a much larger clone, so it may be a read error. The chain employs TRBV11-2 and TRBJ2-7; D is perhaps TRBD1 (6 bases). The germline CDR1 and CDR2 sequences are SGHAT and FQNNGV. The CDR3 length is 12 residues. CDR3 sequence reads: CASSWTEYEQHF. Written as DNA, the CDR3 is TGTGCCAGCAGCTGGACAGAGTACGAGCAGCACTTC.

This clonotype has a count of ten or more. The CDR3 sequence is CASSYAGGWTEAFF. DNA for the CDR3: TGCGCCAGCAGCTATGCAGGGGGCTGGACTGAAGCTTTCTTT. This chain joins TRBV5-1 and TRBJ1-1, with 8 bases lining up with TRBD1. CDR3 length equals 14 residues. Germline CDR1 SGHRS, CDR2 YFSETQ. V shed 3 bases and J 5 bases; nucleotides not matched to a gene: 6.

This clonotype has a count of ten or more. The chain is built from TRBV5-1 and TRBJ2-1, with TRBD2 as a possible D gene (5 bases). The CDR3 runs 13 residues. Trimming left V 0 bases short and J 7 bases short, with 8 bases between. Germline V lookup: CDR1 SGHRS, CDR2 YFSETQ. The DNA for the CDR3 is TGCGCCAGCAGCTTGGGAGCGGCTAATGAGCAGTTCTTC. Amino acid sequence: CASSLGAANEQFF.

Details on this clonotype: Being one base from a much bigger clone, this may be a read error. V is TRBV15 and J is TRBJ2-5, with D tentatively TRBD2 (6 bases). The CDR3 totals 17 residues. Between the trimmed V and J ends, which lost 7 bases and 9 bases, there was a span of 30 bases. Germline V gives CDR1 LNHNV, CDR2 YYDKDF (reference sequence). CDR3 nucleotide sequence: TGTGCCACCACCACAAAGGGAGGCGCTATGCGGAGGACTCCCCAGTACTTC. Translating it yields CATTTKGGAMRRTPQYF.

This clonotype was counted many times. The CDR3 loop reads CASSRDRAPGEAFF. CDR3 bases: TGTGCCAGCAGCAGGGACAGGGCGCCGGGTGAAGCTTTCTTT. The chain joins TRBV28 to TRBJ1-1; 9 positions match TRBD1. CDR1 MDHEN and CDR2 SYDVKM come from the germline V gene. V shed 6 bases, J shed 7 bases, and the junction held 9 bases outside the gene matches. This CDR3 is built from 14 residues.

This clonotype came up a few times. The rearrangement uses TRBV29-1 and TRBJ2-4; D might be TRBD2 (5 bases). V was cut by 4 bases and J by 0 bases, with 7 bases left in between. The CDR3 has 13 residues. The germline CDR1 and CDR2 sequences are SQVTM and ANQGSEA. For the CDR3, the DNA is TGCAGCGTTGTTGCGGGAGCCAAAAACATTCAGTACTTC. It yields the protein CSVVAGAKNIQYF.